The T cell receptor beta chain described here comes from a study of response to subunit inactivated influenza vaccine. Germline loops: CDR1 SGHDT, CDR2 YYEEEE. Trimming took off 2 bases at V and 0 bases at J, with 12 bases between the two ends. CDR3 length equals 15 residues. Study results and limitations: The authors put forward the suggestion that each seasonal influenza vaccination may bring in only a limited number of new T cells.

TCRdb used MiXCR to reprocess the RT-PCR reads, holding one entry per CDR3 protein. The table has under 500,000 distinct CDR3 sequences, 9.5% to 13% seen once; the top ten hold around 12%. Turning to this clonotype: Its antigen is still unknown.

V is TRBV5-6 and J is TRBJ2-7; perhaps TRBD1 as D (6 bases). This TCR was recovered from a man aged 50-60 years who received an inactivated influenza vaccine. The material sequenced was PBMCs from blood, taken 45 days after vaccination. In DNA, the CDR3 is TGTGCCAGCAGCTTAGGAGACAGGATCTCCTACGAGCAGTACTTC. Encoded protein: CASSLGDRISYEQYF.